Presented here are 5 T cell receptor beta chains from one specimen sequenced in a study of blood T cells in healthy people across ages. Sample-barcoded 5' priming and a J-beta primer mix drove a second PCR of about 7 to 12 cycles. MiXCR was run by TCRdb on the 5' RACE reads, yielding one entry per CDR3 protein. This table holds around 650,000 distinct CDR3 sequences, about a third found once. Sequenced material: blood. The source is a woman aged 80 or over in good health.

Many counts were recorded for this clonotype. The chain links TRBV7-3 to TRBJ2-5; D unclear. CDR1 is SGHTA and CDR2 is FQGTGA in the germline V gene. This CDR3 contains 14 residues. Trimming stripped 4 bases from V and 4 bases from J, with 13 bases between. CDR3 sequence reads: CASSSQRTGETQYF. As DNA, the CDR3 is TGTGCCAGCAGCTCTCAACGGACCGGAGAGACCCAGTACTTC.

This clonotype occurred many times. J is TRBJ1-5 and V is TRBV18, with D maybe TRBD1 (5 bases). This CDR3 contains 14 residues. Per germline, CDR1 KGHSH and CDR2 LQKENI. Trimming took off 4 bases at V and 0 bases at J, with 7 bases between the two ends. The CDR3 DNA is TGTGCCAGCTCACTGACAGTTAGCAATCAGCCCCAGCATTTT. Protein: CASSLTVSNQPQHF.

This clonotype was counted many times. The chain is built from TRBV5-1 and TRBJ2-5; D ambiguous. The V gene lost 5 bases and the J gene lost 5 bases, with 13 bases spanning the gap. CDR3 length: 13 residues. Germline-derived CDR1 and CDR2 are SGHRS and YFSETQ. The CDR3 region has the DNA TGCGCCAGCAGATCGGGCTGGCGGGAGACCCAGTACTTC. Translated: CASRSGWRETQYF.

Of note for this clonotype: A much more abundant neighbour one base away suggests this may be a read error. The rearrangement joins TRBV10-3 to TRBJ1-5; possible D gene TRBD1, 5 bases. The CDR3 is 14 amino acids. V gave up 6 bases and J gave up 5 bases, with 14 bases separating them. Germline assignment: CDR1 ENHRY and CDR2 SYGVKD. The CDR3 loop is CAIRDPGTDQPQHF. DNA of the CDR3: TGTGCCATCAGGGACCCAGGGACTGATCAGCCCCAGCATTTT.

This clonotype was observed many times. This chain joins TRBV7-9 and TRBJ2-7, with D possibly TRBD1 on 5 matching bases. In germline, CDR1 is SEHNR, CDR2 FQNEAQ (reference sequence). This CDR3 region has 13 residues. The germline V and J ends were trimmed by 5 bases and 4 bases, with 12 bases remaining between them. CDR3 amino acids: CASSPPTEYEQYF. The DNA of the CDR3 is TGTGCCAGCAGCCCACCGACAGAGTACGAGCAGTACTTC.